This passage covers 30 T cell receptor beta chains from one sample sequenced in a study of T cell responses to AZD1222 COVID-19 vaccine. Method: immunoSEQ multiplex PCR; TCRdb's copy keeps in-frame clones and lacks some. The sample gives 150,000 to 200,000 clones, roughly 87% of which show up once; about 2.5% is in the top ten. The material was peripheral blood, obtained on day 0 of AZD1222 vaccination. These receptor sequences come from an adult in good health.

The chain carries TRBV2 and TRBJ2-7; D unclear. Per germline, CDR1 SNHLY and CDR2 FYNNEI. The CDR3 covers 13 residues. V lost 6 bases and J 3 bases, leaving 12 bases between the germline ends. The CDR3 DNA sequence: TGTGCCAGCAGAGACACCAATATCTACGAGCAGTACTTC. This sequence encodes CASRDTNIYEQYF.

At least ten counts were recorded for this clone. The V gene is TRBV14, the J gene TRBJ2-2, with D uncertain. There are 13 residues in the CDR3. Germline V lookup: CDR1 SGHDN, CDR2 FVKESK. V lost 4 bases and J lost 7, with 10 bases in between. CDR3 residues: CASSPAHGGELFF. DNA for the CDR3: TGTGCCAGCAGCCCGGCCCATGGCGGGGAGCTGTTTTTT.

The chain is built from TRBV11-2 and TRBJ1-4; D might be TRBD1 (5 bases). The CDR3 is made up of 17 amino acids. V dropped 5 bases and J dropped 3 bases, with 19 bases sitting between them. Germline loops: CDR1 SGHAT, CDR2 FQNNGV. CDR3 sequence: CASSLRPQGSPNEKLFF. CDR3 DNA sequence: TGTGCCAGCAGCCTCAGACCTCAGGGCTCCCCTAATGAAAAACTGTTTTTT.

V is TRBV7-9 and J is TRBJ2-5; 11 nucleotides agree with TRBD2. Germline loops: CDR1 SEHNR, CDR2 FQNEAQ (reference sequence). The CDR3 spans 15 residues. With V trimmed by 1 base and J by 4 bases, 2 bases remained unmatched. The DNA of the CDR3 is TGTGCCAGCAGCTTAGAGGGGACTAGCGGAGAGACCCAGTACTTC. Residues: CASSLEGTSGETQYF.

The chain uses TRBV2 and TRBJ1-1; D is perhaps TRBD1 (5 bases). The CDR3 extends over 14 amino acids. V gave up 6 bases and J gave up 1 base, with 12 bases separating them. Germline CDR1 SNHLY, CDR2 FYNNEI. The CDR3 sequence: CASSKGLTNTEAFF. In DNA, the CDR3 is TGTGCCAGCAGCAAGGGGCTAACGAACACTGAAGCTTTCTTT.

In this sample, this clone turned up a few times. The chain uses TRBV14 and TRBJ2-7, with D perhaps TRBD1 or TRBD2 (5 bases each). Germline CDR1 SGHDN, CDR2 FVKESK. This CDR3 has 15 residues. V lost 6 bases and J 2 bases, leaving 17 bases between the germline ends. The CDR3 reads CASRRSGTATYEQYF. CDR3 DNA: TGTGCCAGCAGACGATCCGGGACGGCGACCTACGAGCAGTACTTC.

This chain uses TRBV19 with TRBJ1-1, with D unresolved. The CDR3 consists of 12 residues. Per the germline V gene, CDR1 is LNHDA and CDR2 is SQIVND (reference sequence). Trimming left V 8 bases short and J 1 base short, with 8 bases between. The CDR3, as DNA: TGTGCCAGTCTCGCCGGGAACACTGAAGCTTTCTTT. Translating it yields CASLAGNTEAFF.

The rearrangement joins TRBV29-1 to TRBJ2-2; possibly TRBD1 for D (5 bases). Germline CDR1 is SQVTM and CDR2 is ANQGSEA. The CDR3 has 13 residues. The CDR3 DNA follows: TGCAGTGGACAAAAGGGCTGGGAAGGGGAGCTGTTTTTT. Translated, it gives CSGQKGWEGELFF.

V gene TRBV3-1 (or the pseudogene TRBV3-2) combines with J gene TRBJ2-7; no clear D gene. The CDR3 runs to 11 residues. The germline gives CDR1 LGHDT, CDR2 YNNKEL (reference sequence). V lost 3 bases and J lost 6, with 6 bases in between. CDR3 amino acids: CASSHLGEQYF. Written as DNA, the CDR3 is TGTGCCAGCAGCCATCTGGGCGAGCAGTACTTC.

The chain links TRBV4-1 to TRBJ1-4; maybe TRBD1 (5 bases). The CDR3 consists of 14 residues. V lost 4 bases, J lost 7 bases, and 13 bases lay in between. CDR1 is MGHRA and CDR2 is YSYEKL in the germline V gene. In DNA form, the CDR3 reads TGCGCCAGCAGCCTGGGGACGGCCGTTGAAAAACTGTTTTTT. Its protein product is CASSLGTAVEKLFF.

The sample holds a few counts of this clone. V gene TRBV7-6 combines with J gene TRBJ2-1; D unresolved. In germline, CDR1 is SGHVS, CDR2 FNYEAQ. The CDR3 contains 15 residues. Trimming pared 1 base from V and 0 bases from J, leaving 7 bases between. CDR3 bases: TGTGCCAGCAGCTTAGACGGCGGCTCCTACAATGAGCAGTTCTTC. Protein: CASSLDGGSYNEQFF.

As DNA, the CDR3 is TGCGCCAGCGCGGACGATCACCCCGGAAACACCATATATTTT. Protein sequence: CASADDHPGNTIYF. The rearrangement uses TRBV5-1 and TRBJ1-3, with D hard to call. Germline lookup yields CDR1 SGHRS and CDR2 YFSETQ. The germline V and J ends were trimmed by 7 bases and 4 bases, with 15 bases remaining between them. The CDR3 extends over 14 amino acids. Combining the CDR3 with reference TRBV5-1 and TRBJ1-3 gives the whole variable domain KAGVTQTPRYLIKTRGQQVTLSCSPISGHRSVSWYQQTPGQGLQFLFEYFSETQRNKGNFPGRFSGRQFSNSRSEMNVSTLELGDSALYLCASADDHPGNTIYFGEGSWLTVV.

The rearrangement links TRBV6-7 to TRBJ1-5; no definite D call. Being an ORF, TRBV6-7 has a function that is uncertain. V gave up 3 bases and J gave up 4 bases, with 1 base separating them. The CDR3 has 11 amino acids. The CDR3 here is CASSYNQPQHF. The CDR3 bases are TGTGCCAGCAGTTATAATCAGCCCCAGCATTTT.

The chain links TRBV6-4 to TRBJ1-2; D possibly corresponds to TRBD1 (5 bases). Looked up from germline, CDR1 is MRHNA and CDR2 is SNTAGT. Trimming removed 4 bases from V and 3 bases from J, with 15 bases in between. The CDR3 consists of 15 residues. CDR3 sequence reads: CASSVGGDSYYGYTF. CDR3 bases: TGTGCCAGCAGTGTGGGGGGGGATTCCTACTATGGCTACACCTTC.

This sequence joins TRBV3-1 (or the pseudogene TRBV3-2) and TRBJ2-7; 12 bases line up with TRBD2. Germline V gene sequence: CDR1 LGHDT, CDR2 YNNKEL (reference sequence). This CDR3 spans 16 amino acids. Trimming took 4 bases from V and 6 from J; bases not matched to a gene: 10. The CDR3 DNA follows: TGTGCCAGCAGCCGGGACAAACTAGCGGGAGGAGGCGAGCAGTACTTC. The encoded protein is CASSRDKLAGGGEQYF.

This chain connects TRBV10-1 to TRBJ1-5; D not resolved. The germline V and J ends were trimmed by 2 bases and 2 bases, with 16 bases remaining between them. The CDR3 runs to 17 residues. The germline gives CDR1 WNHNN, CDR2 SYGVQD (reference sequence). The CDR3 DNA sequence: TGCGCCAGCAGTGAGGGAATAGGAAGGGTGTGCAATCAGCCCCAGCATTTT. Its protein is CASSEGIGRVCNQPQHF.

The CDR3 nucleotides are TGTGCCAGCAGCTGGCGACTAGCGGGAGCCTACGAGCAGTACTTC. Its protein is CASSWRLAGAYEQYF. This sequence joins TRBV7-9 and TRBJ2-7; 12 bases map to TRBD2. CDR3 size: 15 residues. The trim removed 4 bases at V and 2 bases at J, leaving 3 bases unmatched. CDR1 and CDR2 from the germline V gene are SEHNR and FQNEAQ (reference sequence).

The V call is TRBV29-1, the J call TRBJ2-7, with 7 positions matching TRBD2. J lost 2 bases, V lost 6 bases, and 10 bases had no gene match. Germline V gene lookup returns CDR1 SQVTM and CDR2 ANQGSEA. CDR3 length: 14 amino acids. The CDR3 bases are TGCAGCGTGGCGGGGGAGGGTATAACCTACGAGCAGTACTTC. It codes for CSVAGEGITYEQYF.

The rearrangement joins TRBV5-5 to TRBJ1-3; D ambiguous. This CDR3 region has 14 residues. Germline loops: CDR1 SGHKS, CDR2 YYEKEE (reference sequence). V lost 0 bases and J 6 bases, leaving 10 bases between the germline ends. CDR3 sequence: CASSLGGLENTIYF. In DNA form, the CDR3 reads TGTGCCAGCAGCTTGGGGGGTCTCGAAAACACCATATATTTT.

The chain couples TRBV29-1 to TRBJ1-1; D is possibly TRBD1 (5 bases). Germline V CDR1 and CDR2: SQVTM, ANQGSEA. The CDR3 consists of 12 residues. Trimming stripped 7 bases from V and 4 bases from J, with 13 bases between. CDR3 residues: CSAPGGTTEAFF. The CDR3 DNA reads as TGCAGCGCCCCAGGAGGGACCACTGAAGCTTTCTTT.

The gene calls are TRBV21-1 and TRBJ2-7; whether TRBD2, the table's D call, matches the DNA was not checked. TRBV21-1 corresponds to a pseudogene. The CDR3 length is 13 residues. The CDR3 nucleotides read TGTGCCAGCGCGTTGGAGGGGTCCTACGAGCAGTACTTC. It translates to CASALEGSYEQYF.

The chain is built from TRBV28 and TRBJ1-4; TRBD1 matches 7 bases. Germline CDR1 MDHEN, CDR2 SYDVKM. This CDR3 has 18 residues. The V and J ends lost 1 base and 0 bases, in that order; junction bases with no gene match: 8. The CDR3 region has the DNA TGTGCCAGCAGTTTATTGGTAGGGCAGGGGGCAACTAATGAAAAACTGTTTTTT. This sequence encodes CASSLLVGQGATNEKLFF.

V is TRBV15 and J is TRBJ1-1; tentative D call: TRBD1 (5 bases). V shed 3 bases and J shed 0 bases, with 11 bases lying between them. CDR1 and CDR2 (germline): LNHNV, YYDKDF (reference sequence). The CDR3 is made up of 15 amino acids. CDR3 sequence (DNA): TGTGCCACCAGCAGTAGTGACAGATTGAACACTGAAGCTTTCTTT. Its protein is CATSSSDRLNTEAFF.

V is TRBV9 and J is TRBJ2-5; 8 nucleotides match TRBD1. V lost 4 bases and J lost 4; bases outside the gene matches: 15. CDR3 length: 17 residues. CDR1 is SGDLS, CDR2 YYNGEE, per germline. The CDR3 region is CASSPAPALRGRETQYF. The CDR3 DNA is TGTGCCAGCAGCCCCGCCCCGGCGCTCAGGGGGCGAGAGACCCAGTACTTC.

The V gene is TRBV4-2, the J gene TRBJ1-2, with D unclear. The CDR3 totals 15 residues. Germline V gene lookup returns CDR1 LGHNA and CDR2 YNFKEQ. V lost 4 bases and J lost 8, with 20 bases in between. CDR3 sequence reads: CASSPLGRGAGGYTF. CDR3 sequence (DNA): TGTGCCAGCAGCCCCCTAGGGCGGGGTGCGGGAGGCTACACCTTC.

In this sample, this clone turned up a few times. The chain employs TRBV7-2 and TRBJ2-5; the D call may be TRBD1 or TRBD2 (5 bases each). The V and J ends lost 4 bases and 5 bases respectively, with 11 bases between them. The germline V gene has CDR1 SGHTA and CDR2 FQGNSA. The CDR3 runs to 13 residues. The CDR3 DNA follows: TGTGCCAGCAGCTCGAGGGACCTGGAGACCCAGTACTTC. It translates to CASSSRDLETQYF.

This sequence joins TRBV9 and TRBJ2-3, with D uncertain. The CDR3 covers 14 residues. Per germline, CDR1 SGDLS and CDR2 YYNGEE. V gave up 0 bases and J gave up 1 base, with 6 bases separating them. The DNA for the CDR3 is TGTGCCAGCAGCGTAGTCGGGCGCACAGATACGCAGTATTTT. Translation: CASSVVGRTDTQYF.

This clone is a singleton in its sample. The chain links TRBV24-1 to TRBJ2-1, with 8 bases aligning to TRBD1. The V segment lost 9 bases and the J segment 4 bases; nucleotides outside the gene matches: 13. Germline assignment: CDR1 KGHDR and CDR2 SFDVKD. The CDR3 is 16 residues long. The CDR3 loop is CATADRGKGEYNEQFF. As DNA, the CDR3 is TGTGCCACCGCAGACAGGGGCAAAGGGGAATACAATGAGCAGTTCTTC.

The genes are TRBV10-3 and TRBJ1-5; TRBD1 matches 9 bases. CDR1 and CDR2 (germline): ENHRY, SYGVKD. V shed 10 bases and J 0 bases; nucleotides not matched to a gene: 4. The CDR3 runs to 14 residues. CDR3 bases: TGTGCCACACAGGGGGCCCATAGCAATCAGCCCCAGCATTTT. Translated: CATQGAHSNQPQHF.

The chain uses TRBV24-1 and TRBJ2-5, with unresolved D. This CDR3 has 12 residues. V was trimmed by 4 bases and J by 4 bases, leaving 6 bases between them. Per germline, CDR1 KGHDR and CDR2 SFDVKD. CDR3 residues: CATSERGETQYF. CDR3 nucleotides: TGTGCCACCAGTGAACGAGGAGAGACCCAGTACTTC.